This entry is about one TCR beta chain. This sample stems from a study of blood T cell repertoires in COVID-19. Study overall: T cells, B-cell-depleted T cells, or PBMCs supplied cDNA or gDNA.

The CDR3 runs to 15 residues. J was trimmed by 5 bases and V by 1 base; bases with no gene match: 6. Germline V lookup: CDR1 SGHTA, CDR2 FQGTGA. Using immunoSEQ multiplex PCR, the repertoire was profiled, and TCRdb retains in-frame clones only, with some absent. The sample yields approximately 32,000 clones, roughly 91% seen once. Material: peripheral blood. The clonotype originates from a man aged 55-75 years with active COVID-19. This rearrangement joins TRBV7-3 to TRBJ2-5, with 8 nucleotides matching TRBD2. For the CDR3, the DNA is TGTGCCAGCAGCTTAATGCGGGAGGTTGGGGAGACCCAGTACTTC. Translated, it gives CASSLMREVGETQYF.